The T cell receptor beta chain under discussion was sequenced for a study of blood T cell repertoires in COVID-19. At the level of the study: The United States, Italy and Spain were the sources of the acute and convalescent COVID-19 samples. T cells, B-cell-depleted T cells, or PBMCs supplied cDNA or gDNA.

With 1 base removed from V and 0 bases from J, the gap between germline ends came to 6 bases. Germline CDR1 and CDR2: SEHNR and FQNEAQ (reference sequence). The CDR3 extends over 14 amino acids. Assay: immunoSEQ multiplex PCR; the TCRdb copy retains only in-frame clones and omits some. Among about 190,000 clones listed, more than 75% were seen once. The chain has TRBV7-9 and TRBJ1-1; D is unresolved. Sequences were obtained from peripheral blood. This TCR came from a man between 40 and 49 years old with active or convalescent COVID-19. The CDR3 coding sequence is TGTGCCAGCAGCTTAGTACATTTGAACACTGAAGCTTTCTTT. It codes for CASSLVHLNTEAFF.